This record looks at one TCR beta chain sequence and its context. There is no known antigen for this receptor. No much larger clonotype is one base removed from it; base qualities were not supplied. The immunoSEQ Assay, a bias-controlled multiplex PCR, was used to amplify TCRbeta CDR3 regions from genomic DNA. The paper's data handling went like this. The number of nucleated cells in each sample was estimated by amplification of reference gene primers within the assay. Sequence reads were collapsed and filtered to measure the absolute abundance of every unique TCRbeta CDR3 rearrangement. For each sample, productive Simpson clonality was calculated as the square root of Simpson's diversity index over productive rearrangements. Imported from immuneACCESS, the table was reduced by TCRdb to in-frame sequences with V and J called. These copies leave out some clones; in studies compared against another copy, an unresolved V gene accounts for under half, and the cause of the remainder is not known. D and trimming come from the DNA, and the V and J calls and clone size come from that table. Here the sample has about 280,000 clones; 70% to 90% occur a single time. About 9.8% of the sample is held by the ten biggest clonotypes.

The germline V gene gives CDR1 as SGHTA and CDR2 as FQGNSA. Including the terminal cysteine and phenylalanine, the CDR3 comprises 16 residues. Left in the record is the CDR3 DNA by itself, 48 bases read in frame from the first base. Deletion took 0 bases off V and 2 bases off J, with a span of 13 bases between the germline ends. This sample was taken from a study of blood T cell repertoires in COVID-19 (dated by TCRdb to 2019 to 2021). Regarding the complete study: Collaborator samples came from the United States, Italy and Spain and covered acute and convalescent phases of COVID-19. The material from the prospective study consisted of cDNA or gDNA derived from T cells, B-cell-depleted T cells, or PBMCs. The dataset comprised deeply sampled blood TCRbeta repertoires from subjects exposed to, actively infected with, or recovered from COVID-19. The repertoires were made available in a free public database intended to serve as a resource for research on the immune response to SARS-CoV-2. The samples were drawn from the first 160 participants of the ongoing ImmuneRACE study and from 950 to 1,500 subjects provided by 6 global collaborators. A de-identified subject ID, COVID-19 status, age in years and sex were almost always included in the sample metadata. Where HLA class I and class II types were available, the types were taken from metadata supplied by the sample provider, not from assay-based typing.

The study at large found these results: The quantity of clinical and demographic metadata differed by source and by participant and was supplied without curation.

Each collaborating institution followed its own protocols to collect whole blood in K2EDTA tubes. Collaborator samples were shipped for TCRbeta analysis as frozen whole blood, isolated PBMCs, or DNA extracted from either sample type. The receptor comes from a man younger than 35 with active or convalescent COVID-19. In this chain, TRBV7-2 is recombined with TRBJ1-2; the D gene cannot be named for sure. The specimen sequenced was peripheral blood. The CDR3 is CASSLAYGRRNYGYTF. The nucleotide sequence reads as follows: TGTGCCAGCAGCTTAGCTTACGGCAGGCGAAACTATGGCTACACCTTC.